Described below is a single T cell receptor beta chain sequence and its context. Sequenced by immunoSEQ multiplex PCR; TCRdb stores in-frame clones only, minus some. Among roughly 54,000 clones listed, over 80% were seen once. The data belong to a study of T cell changes during pregnancy in multiple sclerosis. V was trimmed by 3 bases and J by 10 bases, leaving 17 bases between them. CDR3 length equals 14 residues. CDR1 and CDR2 from the germline V gene are SGDLS and YYNGEE. The chain is built from TRBV9 and TRBJ1-5; D is possibly TRBD1 (5 bases). The receptor was derived from a female donor with multiple sclerosis, enrolled in a pregnancy study. The specimen comprised CD4+ T cells from peripheral blood mononuclear cells, sampled after pregnancy. The CDR3, as DNA: TGTGCCAGCAGCGGCCCTGGGGCCCGCGCTCCCCAGCATTTT. It encodes CASSGPGARAPQHF.